This T cell receptor (beta chain) was retrieved from a study of tumor and adjacent non-tumor tissue in lung cancer. Study at large: Patients comprised about a dozen adenocarcinoma, a couple of squamous cell carcinoma and 1 small cell lung cancer.

A modified ARM-PCR protocol with three rounds of nested PCR amplified TCRbeta. TCRdb analysed the multiplex PCR reads with MiXCR anew, one entry per CDR3 protein. This table holds just over 200,000 distinct CDR3 sequences, around 70% found once. CDR3 length: 17 amino acids. The V gene end was trimmed by 0 bases and the J gene end by 1 base; junction bases not matched to a gene: 5. Germline CDR1 SQVTM, CDR2 ANQGSEA. As concerns this clonotype: Its specificity is not known.

Overall study findings and caveats: Compared with tumor, normal lung showed significantly lower TCR diversity. Normal lung showed higher cumulative top 100 clone frequency than tumor.

The template was RNA from unsorted bulk tissue. This sequence originates from a man aged 55 to 69 with non-small cell lung cancer. This chain uses TRBV29-1 with TRBJ2-1, with 11 positions matching TRBD1. Material for sequencing was lung tumor tissue. The CDR3 loop reads CSVEDSGDRGSYNEQFF. As DNA, the CDR3 is TGCAGCGTTGAAGATAGCGGGGACAGGGGGTCCTACAATGAGCAGTTCTTC.